A selection of T cell receptor beta chains follows, all from one sample in a study of blood T cells in healthy people across ages. A single record per CDR3 protein comes from TCRdb applying MiXCR to the 5' RACE reads. Of 1.5 million to 2 million distinct CDR3 sequences listed, roughly two fifths are singletons. The specimen sequenced was blood. These receptor sequences come from a human donor in good health. Each CDR3 is given with its conserved first and last residue. A D gene is named only where the DNA matches it firmly. Clone size is not always given. Where it is, it says once, few, many or a class for expanded clones.

>TRBJ2-5|TRBV28|few|.
TGTGCCAGCAGTTGGAGATTTCAAGAGACCCAGTACTTC
CASSWRFQETQYF
>TRBJ1-5|TRBV20-1|.|.
TGCAGTGCTAGAGATAAACTTCCGGGCACGTATAGCAATCAGCCCCAGCATTTT
CSARDKLPGTYSNQPQHF
>TRBJ2-5|TRBV4-2|few|TRBD2
TGTGCCAGCAGCCAAGGGCAAGGACTAGCGGGCTCCGAGACCCAGTACTTC
CASSQGQGLAGSETQYF
>TRBJ1-1|TRBV11-2|.|TRBD1
TGTGCCAGCAGCTTACAGGGGGCCGGGAACACTGAAGCTTTCTTT
CASSLQGAGNTEAFF
>TRBJ2-1|TRBV29-1|many|TRBD2
TGCAGCGTTGAAGGACTCGCGGGGGGAGGAACGCGGTTCTTC
CSVEGLAGGGTRFF
>TRBJ1-2|TRBV12-3/TRBV12-4|once|.
TGTGCCAGCAGTCACAGCGGGACACCTAACTATGGCTACACCTTC
CASSHSGTPNYGYTF
>TRBJ2-6|TRBV3-1|.|.
TGTGCCAGCAGCCGGGAATCTGGGGCCAACGTCCCGACTTTC
CASSRESGANVPTF
>TRBJ2-1|TRBV4-1|.|TRBD2
TGCGCCAGCAGTTCACAAACTAGCGGGGGGGCAGGCGAGCAGTTCTTC
CASSSQTSGGAGEQFF
>TRBJ2-2|TRBV14|.|.
TGTGCCAGCAGCCCGTCCTCATACCTCGGGAACACCGGGGAGCTGTTTTTT
CASSPSSYLGNTGELFF
>TRBJ2-3|TRBV7-2|few|.
TGTGCCACCCTAAGAGGCCCCTCAGATACGCAGTATTTT
CATLRGPSDTQYF
>TRBJ2-5|TRBV7-2|medium-sized|TRBD2
TGTGCCAGCAGCTTCGCGGGGGAAGAGACCCAGTACTTC
CASSFAGEETQYF
>TRBJ1-5|TRBV2|.|TRBD1
TGTGCCAGCAGTCCACAGGGACAGGGAGTCCAGCCCCAGCATTTT
CASSPQGQGVQPQHF
>TRBJ2-7|TRBV10-3|few|.
TGTGCCATCAGTTCCGTCCAGGGGGGTGAGCAGTACTTC
CAISSVQGGEQYF
>TRBJ1-1|TRBV6-5|.|.
TGTGCCAGCAGTTACACCGCCGGGAGCACTGAAGCTTTCTTT
CASSYTAGSTEAFF
>TRBJ1-2|TRBV6-2/TRBV6-3|few|.
TGTGCCAGCAGGGACCAAGACTATGGCTACACCTTC
CASRDQDYGYTF
>TRBJ2-7|TRBV12-3/TRBV12-4|few|.
TGTGCGACCCAGACCGGCTACGAGCAGTACTTC
CATQTGYEQYF
>TRBJ1-1|TRBV7-9|.|.
TGTGCCAGCAGCTTACTCGCAGTGGGTACTGAAGCTTTCTTT
CASSLLAVGTEAFF
>TRBJ2-1|TRBV10-3|few|.
TGTGCCTCACAGGGAGACAATGAGCAGTTCTTC
CASQGDNEQFF
>TRBJ2-1|TRBV12-3/TRBV12-4|.|.
TGTGCCAGCAGTTTAGGAATTCTCTACAATGAGCAGTTCTTC
CASSLGILYNEQFF
>TRBJ2-7|TRBV28|.|TRBD1
TGTGCCATCAGTCTCATACCGGGACAGGGAATATACGAGCAGTACTTC
CAISLIPGQGIYEQYF
>TRBJ2-7|TRBV7-9|few|TRBD1
TGTGCCAGCAGCTTGCCAGGGGGCCACGAGCAGTACTTC
CASSLPGGHEQYF
>TRBJ2-7|TRBV3-1|.|TRBD2
TGTGCCAGCAGCCAGATGCGGGGGATAAACGAGCAGTACTTC
CASSQMRGINEQYF
>TRBJ2-7|TRBV7-2|.|.
TGTGCCAGCAGCTGGGTGGGGCTGGGGTACGAGCAGTACTTC
CASSWVGLGYEQYF
>TRBJ1-2|TRBV7-2|few|.
TGTGCCAGCAGCTTAAAGGTCTCTAACTATGGCTACACCTTC
CASSLKVSNYGYTF
>TRBJ2-5|TRBV29-1|many|.
TGCAGCGTTGTGGCACCAAACCAAAACCAGTACTTC
CSVVAPNQNQYF
>TRBJ1-2|TRBV9|few|.
TGTGCCAGCAGCGTCTCCTCCGGCTATGGCTACACCTTC
CASSVSSGYGYTF
>TRBJ1-5|TRBV11-2|.|.
TGTGCCGGCAGCGGGGTGCAGGGTCGCAATCAGCCCCAGCATTTT
CAGSGVQGRNQPQHF
>TRBJ1-5|TRBV4-1|.|.
TGCGCCAGCAGCCCACGGACAGCCCAGCCCCAGCATTTT
CASSPRTAQPQHF
>TRBJ2-5|TRBV20-1|once|TRBD2
TGCAGTGCGACTAGCGGGGATCAAGAGACCCAGTACTTC
CSATSGDQETQYF
>TRBJ2-3|TRBV12-3/TRBV12-4|.|.
TGTGCCAGCAAGCGGCGCACAGATACGCAGTATTTT
CASKRRTDTQYF
>TRBJ1-2|TRBV5-1|few|.
TGCGCCAGCAGCTCCGAAGGGGGGAACTATGGCTACACCTTC
CASSSEGGNYGYTF
>TRBJ2-2|TRBV7-9|.|.
TGTGCCAGCAGCCCTAAGGAGGGGACTAACACCGGGGAGCTGTTTTTT
CASSPKEGTNTGELFF
>TRBJ2-7|TRBV6-2/TRBV6-3|.|.
TGTGCCAGCAGTTACTCGAAACTCGGGCCCGGGGCCTACGAGCAGTACTTC
CASSYSKLGPGAYEQYF
>TRBJ2-6|TRBV6-2/TRBV6-3|.|TRBD1
TGTGCCAGCAGTTACGTGCAGGGGGCTTCTACCGGGGCCAACGTCCTGACTTTC
CASSYVQGASTGANVLTF
>TRBJ2-7|TRBV4-1|many|TRBD2
TGCGCCAGCAGCCAAGCTGGGGAGGGTCTCGACGAGCAGTACTTC
CASSQAGEGLDEQYF
>TRBJ2-5|TRBV20-1|few|TRBD1
TGCAGTGCTAGAAGTGGGACAGCTCTCTTGGAGACCCAGTACTTC
CSARSGTALLETQYF
>TRBJ1-4|TRBV6-2/TRBV6-3|.|.
TGTGCCAGCAGTTACGTGGCAGCTGATGAAAAACTGTTTTTT
CASSYVAADEKLFF
>TRBJ2-1|TRBV12-3/TRBV12-4|few|TRBD2
TGTGCCAGCAGCGGGAGGCGGGCTGACAATGAGCAGTTCTTC
CASSGRRADNEQFF
>TRBJ2-1|TRBV15|few|TRBD1
TGTGCCACCAGCCCTGGGTCGGGACAGGGATACAATGAGCAGTTCTTC
CATSPGSGQGYNEQFF
>TRBJ2-7|TRBV3-1|many|.
TGTGCCAGCAGCCAGGGGATCTCCTACGAGCAGTACTTC
CASSQGISYEQYF
>TRBJ2-7|TRBV28|.|TRBD1
TGTGCCAGCAGTCCACTCACGACAGGGCACGAGCAGTACTTC
CASSPLTTGHEQYF
>TRBJ2-7|TRBV5-1|once|TRBD1
TGCGCCAGCAGCCCGACTGGGACAGGGGGCTGGGGCGAGCAGTACTTC
CASSPTGTGGWGEQYF
>TRBJ2-5|TRBV9|.|TRBD2
TGTGCCAGCAGCGGTACTAGCGGGGGCCAGTACCAAGAGACCCAGTACTTC
CASSGTSGGQYQETQYF
>TRBJ1-1|TRBV11-1|.|.
TGTGCCAGCAGCCTTCTCAGGGCGACGAACACTGAAGCTTTCTTT
CASSLLRATNTEAFF
>TRBJ2-7|TRBV20-1|.|TRBD1
TGCAGTGCTAGAACCGGGACAGGGGGTTTCGAGCAGTACTTC
CSARTGTGGFEQYF
>TRBJ1-6|TRBV5-1|.|.
TGCGCCAGCAGCTGGGGGGTGACGGGGTATAATTCACCCCTCCACTTT
CASSWGVTGYNSPLHF
>TRBJ2-7|TRBV10-3|.|.
TGTGCCATCAGTGCGCAGGCGAGCTCCTACGAGCAGTACTTC
CAISAQASSYEQYF
>TRBJ2-7|TRBV2|few|TRBD1
TGTGCCAGCAGTGAACAGGGGGAAAGGTACGAGCAGTACTTC
CASSEQGERYEQYF
>TRBJ1-2|TRBV29-1|.|TRBD1
TGCAGCGTTGAAGTAGGGGGGACAGGGGGCGAAGGCTACACCTTC
CSVEVGGTGGEGYTF
>TRBJ1-5|TRBV6-5|.|.
TGTGCCAGCAGTGCGTCAACCGGGGCCAATCAGCCCCAGCATTTT
CASSASTGANQPQHF
>TRBJ2-7|TRBV12-5|.|TRBD2
TGTGCTAGCGAGAAAGCGGGGGGACCCTACAATGAGCAGTACTTC
CASEKAGGPYNEQYF
>TRBJ2-5|TRBV6-2/TRBV6-3|.|.
TGTGCCAGCACCAGGCGGAGCACGGGGGAGACCCAGTACTTC
CASTRRSTGETQYF
>TRBJ2-7|TRBV5-6|.|.
TGTGCCAGCAGCTTGGCCTTAGCTAGTCCTTACGAGCAGTACTTC
CASSLALASPYEQYF
>TRBJ1-2|TRBV4-3|.|.
TGCGCCAGCAGCCATTCCCAGAGACAGGCCCACTATGGCTACACCTTC
CASSHSQRQAHYGYTF
>TRBJ2-5|TRBV5-5|.|.
TGTGCCAGCAGCCCGTATGTACTTACTGAAGATCTTATGGAAGAGACCCAGTACTTC
CASSPYVLTEDLMEETQYF